This TCR beta chain was identified in a study of T cells after yellow fever vaccination. On the study more broadly: SMART-Seq v4 Ultra Low Input prepared libraries from low-cell fractions.

Study results and caveats: Reappearance after the booster was seen for most primary-vaccination clones, at 95% to 96% CD4 and roughly 90% CD8. Researchers cautioned that FACS-sorted repertoires could harbor abundant clonotypes contaminating from the bulk population. The CD4 compartment and the CD8 compartment contained a small share of clonotypes in common.

V lost 3 bases and J 3 bases, leaving 17 bases between the germline ends. Germline V gives CDR1 MGHDK, CDR2 SYGVNS. The CDR3 contains 16 residues. This clonotype was counted between two and nine times. Its antigen is undetermined. TCRdb redid the calling of the 5' RACE reads with MiXCR, one entry per CDR3 protein. The repertoire holds about 330,000 distinct CDR3 sequences, with roughly 3.9% as singletons. Sequencing used PBMCs, obtained 5 days after the yellow fever booster vaccination. The genes are TRBV25-1 and TRBJ1-1; the D gene is possibly TRBD1 (5 bases). The clonotype comes from a man younger than 30 who received the YFV17D yellow fever vaccine. CDR3 in DNA: TGTGCCAGCAGTGATGCATGGAGGGGTGGACACACTGAAGCTTTCTTT. It is translated as CASSDAWRGGHTEAFF.